The 10 T cell receptor beta chains in this list originate from one sample, sequenced in a study of T cell responses to AZD1222 COVID-19 vaccine. The assay was immunoSEQ multiplex PCR, and TCRdb's table has in-frame clones only and misses some. The sample yields fewer than 150,000 clones, around 93% seen once. The starting material was peripheral blood, obtained 28 days after the second AZD1222 dose. Receptors were obtained from an adult who received the AZD1222 COVID-19 vaccine.

The chain is built from TRBV29-1 and TRBJ1-1; possible D gene TRBD1, 5 bases. Deletions cut 7 bases from V and 1 base from J, with 13 bases between. CDR1 and CDR2 from the germline V gene are SQVTM and ANQGSEA. The CDR3 has 13 residues. CDR3 region: CSGGEQPNTEAFF. The CDR3 region has the DNA TGCAGCGGGGGCGAACAGCCGAACACTGAAGCTTTCTTT.

This sequence joins TRBV6-5 and TRBJ1-3; D not certain. CDR1 MNHEY and CDR2 SVGAGI come from the germline V gene. The V end lost 3 bases, the J end lost 2 bases, and 8 bases lay between the germline ends. The CDR3 runs to 14 residues. In DNA, the CDR3 is TGTGCCAGCAGTTATTCTAGTCCTGGAAACACCATATATTTT. The encoded protein is CASSYSSPGNTIYF.

This clone appeared a single time. This rearrangement joins TRBV9 to TRBJ1-3; 9 nucleotides agree with TRBD1. There are 15 residues in the CDR3. CDR1 SGDLS and CDR2 YYNGEE come from the germline V gene. V lost 0 bases to trimming and J lost 6 bases; unmatched junction nucleotides: 4. The chain's CDR3 is CASSVGGQGPNTIYF. As DNA, the CDR3 is TGTGCCAGCAGCGTAGGGGGACAGGGTCCAAACACCATATATTTT.

This chain uses TRBV24-1 with TRBJ2-3, with D unresolved. Trimming cost V 7 bases and J 4 bases, with 11 bases left between them. This CDR3 comprises 13 residues. CDR1 KGHDR and CDR2 SFDVKD come from the germline V gene. The CDR3 here is CATREASSDTQYF. Written as DNA, the CDR3 is TGTGCCACCAGGGAAGCCAGTTCAGATACGCAGTATTTT.

V and J are TRBV11-2 and TRBJ1-1, with D hard to call. The germline V gene encodes CDR1 SGHAT and CDR2 FQNNGV. This CDR3 has 14 amino acids. Trimming removed 7 bases from V and 3 bases from J, with 15 bases in between. The CDR3 DNA reads as TGTGCCAGCACCCTAGGTAACTCAGACACTGAAGCTTTCTTT. Amino acids: CASTLGNSDTEAFF.

This chain uses TRBV2 with TRBJ2-2, with 11 bases fitting TRBD1. Germline V gene sequence: CDR1 SNHLY, CDR2 FYNNEI. The V and J ends lost 10 bases and 14 bases, in that order; junction bases with no gene match: 6. This CDR3 is 11 amino acids long. The CDR3 DNA is TGTGCCACTGCGGACAGGGGGCCTCTGTTTTTT. This translates into CATADRGPLFF.

The gene calls are TRBV5-8 and TRBJ1-5; tentative D call: TRBD1 (5 bases). Looked up from germline, CDR1 is SGHTS and CDR2 is YDEGEE. This CDR3 has 15 residues. Trimming cost V 3 bases and J 0 bases, with 10 bases left between them. The CDR3, as DNA: TGTGCCAGCAGCTCCAAGGGGTATAGCAATCAGCCCCAGCATTTT. It yields the protein CASSSKGYSNQPQHF.

The DNA for the CDR3 is TGTGCCAGCAGCTTATACGGCAGCTCTGAAGCTTTCTTT. This sequence encodes CASSLYGSSEAFF. V usage is TRBV7-8 and J usage is TRBJ1-1; D gene unclear. The germline V gene has CDR1 SGHVS and CDR2 FQNEAQ. The V gene lost 2 bases and the J gene lost 6 bases, with 10 bases spanning the gap. The CDR3 has 13 amino acids.

V usage is TRBV2 and J usage is TRBJ1-2; perhaps TRBD1 as D (5 bases). This CDR3 contains 12 residues. Germline lookup yields CDR1 SNHLY and CDR2 FYNNEI. Trimming removed 5 bases at V and 8 bases at J, with 12 bases between. The CDR3 coding sequence is TGTGCCAGCAGTCCAGGGCGCGGGGGCTACACCTTC. Its translation: CASSPGRGGYTF.

This clone was counted once. J is TRBJ1-6 and V is TRBV4-1, with 8 positions matching TRBD1. V shed 3 bases and J 0 bases; nucleotides not matched to a gene: 4. The CDR3 loop spans 17 amino acids. Germline-derived CDR1 and CDR2 are MGHRA and YSYEKL. CDR3 sequence: CASSQGTGGSYNSPLHF. The CDR3 DNA sequence: TGCGCCAGCAGCCAGGGGACAGGTGGCTCCTATAATTCACCCCTCCACTTT.